The sequence of this T cell receptor beta chain was determined in a study of T cells in Graves' hyperthyroidism and ophthalmopathy. RNA transcripts served as the template for amplifying TCR beta CDR3 regions. First-round RT-PCR with HTBI primers amplified the TCR CDR3 region. Each CDR3 protein gets one entry after TCRdb re-called the multiplex PCR reads with MiXCR. The repertoire includes about 320,000 distinct CDR3 sequences, roughly 17% of them detected once, and approximately 33% sits in the top ten. Germline V lookup: CDR1 PRHDT, CDR2 FYEKMQ (reference sequence). Trimming took off 2 bases at V and 6 bases at J, with 8 bases between the two ends. The CDR3 totals 13 residues. This clonotype was seen only a few times.

The receptor was isolated from a man aged 25-45 years with Graves' hyperthyroidism. Sequenced material: blood. The chain couples TRBV13 to TRBJ2-1; D remains unclear. In nucleotides, the CDR3 is TGTGCCAGCAGCTTAATTAGTGTCAATGAGCAGTTCTTC. Protein product: CASSLISVNEQFF.